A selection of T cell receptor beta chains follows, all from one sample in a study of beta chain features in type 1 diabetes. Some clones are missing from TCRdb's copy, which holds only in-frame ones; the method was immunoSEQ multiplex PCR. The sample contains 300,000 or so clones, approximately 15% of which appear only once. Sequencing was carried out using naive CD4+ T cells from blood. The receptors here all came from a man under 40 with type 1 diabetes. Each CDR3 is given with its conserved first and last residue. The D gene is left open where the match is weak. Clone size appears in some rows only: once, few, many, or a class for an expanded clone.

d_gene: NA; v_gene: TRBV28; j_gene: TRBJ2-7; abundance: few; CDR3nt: TGTGCCAGCAGTCCTCGGCAGGGGCGGTCCGAGCAGTACTTC; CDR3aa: CASSPRQGRSEQYF
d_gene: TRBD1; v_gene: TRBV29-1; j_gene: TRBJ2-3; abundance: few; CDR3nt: TGCAGCGTCGCACAGGGGAACTTAAACACAGATACGCAGTATTTT; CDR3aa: CSVAQGNLNTDTQYF
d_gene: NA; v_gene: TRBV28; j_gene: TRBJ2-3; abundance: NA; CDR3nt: TGTGCCAGCAGTTCACCTCAGGCAGATACGCAGTATTTT; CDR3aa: CASSSPQADTQYF
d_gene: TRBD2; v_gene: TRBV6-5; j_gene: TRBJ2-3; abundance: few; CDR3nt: TGTGCCAGCAGTGTTAGCGGGCCTAGCACAGATACGCAGTATTTT; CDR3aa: CASSVSGPSTDTQYF
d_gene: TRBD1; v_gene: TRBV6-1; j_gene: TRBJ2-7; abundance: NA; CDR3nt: TGTGCCAGCAGTGAGCCGGGACAGAGTTTACGAGGGCAGTACTTC; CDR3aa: CASSEPGQSLRGQYF
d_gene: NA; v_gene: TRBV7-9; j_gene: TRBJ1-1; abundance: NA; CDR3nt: TGTGCCAGCAGCTTATCAGGGCGCACTGAAGCTTTCTTT; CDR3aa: CASSLSGRTEAFF
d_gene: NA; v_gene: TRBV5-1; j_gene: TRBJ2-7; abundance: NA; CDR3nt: TGCGCCAGCAGCCCAGGACTCGAGAGCTACGAGCAGTACTTC; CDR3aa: CASSPGLESYEQYF
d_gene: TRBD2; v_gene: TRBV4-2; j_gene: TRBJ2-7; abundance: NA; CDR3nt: TGTGCCAGCAGCCAAGCTTTCGAGCGGGAGAACGAGCAGTACTTC; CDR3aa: CASSQAFERENEQYF
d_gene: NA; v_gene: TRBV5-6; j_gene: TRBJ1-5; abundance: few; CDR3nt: TGTGCCAGCAGCTACAGTCTCAATCAGCCCCAGCATTTT; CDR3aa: CASSYSLNQPQHF
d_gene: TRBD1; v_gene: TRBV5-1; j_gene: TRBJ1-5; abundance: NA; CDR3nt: TGCGCCAGCAGCCCTGGGACAGGGGGTTATAGCAATCAGCCCCAGCATTTT; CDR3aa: CASSPGTGGYSNQPQHF
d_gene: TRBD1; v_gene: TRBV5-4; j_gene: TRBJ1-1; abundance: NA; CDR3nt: TGTGCCAGCAGCTTGGCGGGACAGGGGAACACTGAAGCTTTCTTT; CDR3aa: CASSLAGQGNTEAFF
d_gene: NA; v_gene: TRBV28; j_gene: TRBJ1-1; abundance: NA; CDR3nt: TGTGCCAGCAGCCCCAGAGTGGAGGTGAACACTGAAGCTTTCTTT; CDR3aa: CASSPRVEVNTEAFF
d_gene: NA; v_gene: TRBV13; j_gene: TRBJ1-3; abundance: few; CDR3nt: TGTGCCAGCAGCTTTGAGAGAAACACCATATATTTT; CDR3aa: CASSFERNTIYF
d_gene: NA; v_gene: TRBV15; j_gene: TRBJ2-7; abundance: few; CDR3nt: TGTGCCACCAGCAGAGACAGGGGTGGCTACGAGCAGTACTTC; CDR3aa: CATSRDRGGYEQYF
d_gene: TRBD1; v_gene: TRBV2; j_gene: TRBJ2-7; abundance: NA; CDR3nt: TGTGCCAGCGCTGGGGACAGGGGCTACGAGCAGTACTTC; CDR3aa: CASAGDRGYEQYF
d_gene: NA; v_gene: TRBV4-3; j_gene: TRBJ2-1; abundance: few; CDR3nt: TGCGCCAGCAGCCAAGATGGGTCGTGGTTTTCGGGACTTTCGAATGAGCAGTTCTTC; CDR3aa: CASSQDGSWFSGLSNEQFF
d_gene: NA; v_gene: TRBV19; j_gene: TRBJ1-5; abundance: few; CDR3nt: TGTGCCAGTCACTCGGGGGATTTCTCAAGCCGCAATCAGCCCCAGCATTTT; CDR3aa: CASHSGDFSSRNQPQHF
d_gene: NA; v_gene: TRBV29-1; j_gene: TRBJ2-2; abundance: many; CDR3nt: TGCAGCGTGGCCAGTACCGGGGAGCTGTTTTTT; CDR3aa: CSVASTGELFF
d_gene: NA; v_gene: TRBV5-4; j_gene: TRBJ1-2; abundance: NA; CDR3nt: TGTGCCAGCAGCTTGGATCGGAACTATGGCTACACCTTC; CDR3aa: CASSLDRNYGYTF
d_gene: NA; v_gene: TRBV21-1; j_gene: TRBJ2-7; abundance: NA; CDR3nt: TGTGCCAGCAGCAAAAGGCGGGAGTGGAGGTGTGAGCAGTACTTC; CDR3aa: CASSKRREWRCEQYF
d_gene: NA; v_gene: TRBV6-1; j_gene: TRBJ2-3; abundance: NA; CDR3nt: TGTGCCAGCAGTGAAGCGTACACAGATACGCAGTATTTT; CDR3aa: CASSEAYTDTQYF
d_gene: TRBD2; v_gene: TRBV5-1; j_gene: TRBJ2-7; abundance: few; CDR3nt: TGCGCCAGCAGCTTGGCCTGGACTAGCGGGTCCTACGAGCAGTACTTC; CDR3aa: CASSLAWTSGSYEQYF
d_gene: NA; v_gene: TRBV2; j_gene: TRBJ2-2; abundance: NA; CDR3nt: TGTGCCAGCAGTGTAAGAGCGAACACCGGGGAGCTGTTTTTT; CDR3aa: CASSVRANTGELFF
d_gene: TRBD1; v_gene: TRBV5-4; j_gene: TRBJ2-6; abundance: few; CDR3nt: TGTGCCAGCAGCCGAAACCGGGACAGCCTCTCTGGGGCCAACGTCCTGACTTTC; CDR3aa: CASSRNRDSLSGANVLTF
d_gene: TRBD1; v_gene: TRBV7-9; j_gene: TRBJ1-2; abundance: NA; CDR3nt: TGTGCCATCAAGCCTACGGGACAGGGGACTCCCTATGGCTACACCTTC; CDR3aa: CAIKPTGQGTPYGYTF
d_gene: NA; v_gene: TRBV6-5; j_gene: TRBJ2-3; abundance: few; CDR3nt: TGTGCCAGCAGTTACAAAACGGTACAGTATTTT; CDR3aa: CASSYKTVQYF
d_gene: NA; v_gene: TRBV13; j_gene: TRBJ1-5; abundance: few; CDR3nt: TGTGCCAGCAGACAGGGTTCGACCCAGCCCCAGCATTTT; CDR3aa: CASRQGSTQPQHF
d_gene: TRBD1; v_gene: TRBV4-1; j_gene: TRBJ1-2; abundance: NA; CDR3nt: TGCGCCAGCAGCAACGGACAGGGGGCGATGGGCTATGGCTACACCTTC; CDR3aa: CASSNGQGAMGYGYTF
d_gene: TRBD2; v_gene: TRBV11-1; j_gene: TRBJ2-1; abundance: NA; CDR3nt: TGTGCCAGCAGCTTCCGGACTAGCATGAATGAGCAGTTCTTC; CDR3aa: CASSFRTSMNEQFF
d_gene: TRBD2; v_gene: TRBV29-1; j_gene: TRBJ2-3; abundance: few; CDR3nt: TGCAGCGTCGGACTAGCGGGCGCCCCAGATACGCAGTATTTT; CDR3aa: CSVGLAGAPDTQYF
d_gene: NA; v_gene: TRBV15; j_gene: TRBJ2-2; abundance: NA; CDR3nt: TGTGCCACCAGCCGGGGACAGAACACCGGGGAGCTGTTTTTT; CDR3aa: CATSRGQNTGELFF
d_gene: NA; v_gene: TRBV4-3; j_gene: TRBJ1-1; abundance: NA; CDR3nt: TGCGCCAGCAGCCAATATAGGGGATCGGGGAACACTGAAGCTTTCTTT; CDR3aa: CASSQYRGSGNTEAFF
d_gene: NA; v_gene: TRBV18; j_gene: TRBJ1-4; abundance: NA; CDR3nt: TGTGCCAGCTCTCGGGGAACTAATGAAAAACTGTTTTTT; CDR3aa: CASSRGTNEKLFF
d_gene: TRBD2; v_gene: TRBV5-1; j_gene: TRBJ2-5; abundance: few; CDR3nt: TGCGCCAGCAGCCCCGGGACTAGCACCGAGACCCAGTACTTC; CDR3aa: CASSPGTSTETQYF
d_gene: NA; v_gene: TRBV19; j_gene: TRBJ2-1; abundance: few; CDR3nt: TGTGCCAGTAGTAGGGATACAGGTTCCTACAATGAGCAGTTCTTC; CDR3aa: CASSRDTGSYNEQFF
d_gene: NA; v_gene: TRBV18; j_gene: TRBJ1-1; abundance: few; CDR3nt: TGTGCCAGCTCACCACCGTCAGGGGCCACTGAAGCTTTCTTT; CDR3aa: CASSPPSGATEAFF
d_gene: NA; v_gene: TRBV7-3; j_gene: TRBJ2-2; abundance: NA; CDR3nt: TGTGCCAGCAGCTTATATCGCGTGACCGGGGAGCTGTTTTTT; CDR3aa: CASSLYRVTGELFF